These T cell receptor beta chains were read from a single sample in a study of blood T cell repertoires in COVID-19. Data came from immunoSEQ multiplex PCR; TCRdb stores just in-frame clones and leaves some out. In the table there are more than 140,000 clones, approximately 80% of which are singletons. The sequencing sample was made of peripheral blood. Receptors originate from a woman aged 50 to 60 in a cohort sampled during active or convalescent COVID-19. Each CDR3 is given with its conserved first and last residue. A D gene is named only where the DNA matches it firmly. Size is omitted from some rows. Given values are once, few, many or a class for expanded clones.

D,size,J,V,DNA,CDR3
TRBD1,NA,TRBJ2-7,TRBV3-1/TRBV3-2,TGTGCCAGCAGCCAAGGGGGACAGGGGCGTTTCTACGAGCAGTACTTC,CASSQGGQGRFYEQYF
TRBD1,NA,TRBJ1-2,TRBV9,TGTGCCAGCAGCACAGGGACAGGGATAGATGGCTACACCTTC,CASSTGTGIDGYTF
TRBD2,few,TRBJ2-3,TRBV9,TGTGCCAGCAGCGTAACGGGGGGGCCGGGAGATACGCAGTATTTT,CASSVTGGPGDTQYF
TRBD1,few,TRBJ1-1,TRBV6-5,TGTGCCAGCAGTTCTAACAGGGGAGCTTTCTTT,CASSSNRGAFF
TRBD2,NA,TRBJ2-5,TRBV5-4,TGTGCCAGCAGCTTGGATCCAGCGGGGTACCAAGAGACCCAGTACTTC,CASSLDPAGYQETQYF
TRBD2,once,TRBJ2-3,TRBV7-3,TGTGCCAGCAGCTTATCCGGGGGGACCGGGAATACGCAGTATTTT,CASSLSGGTGNTQYF
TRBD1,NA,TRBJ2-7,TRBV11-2,TGTGCCAGCAGCCACGGACAGGGCTCGCGGTACTTC,CASSHGQGSRYF
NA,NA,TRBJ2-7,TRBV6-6,TGTGCCAGCAGTTACCCGGGGGACTTC,CASSYPGDF
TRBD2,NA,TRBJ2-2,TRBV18,TGTGCCAGCTCGTCGACTCTAGCGGACACCGGGGAGCTGTTTTTT,CASSSTLADTGELFF
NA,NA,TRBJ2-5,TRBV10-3,TGTGCCATCAGTGAAGGGGACACATTAGAGACCCAGTACTTC,CAISEGDTLETQYF
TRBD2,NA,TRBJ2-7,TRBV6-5,TGTGCCAGCAGTTACGGGGAGGCGGGGGGACACTACGAGCAGTACTTC,CASSYGEAGGHYEQYF
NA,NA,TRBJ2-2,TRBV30,TGTGCCTGGACGGGAACAGGGACCGGGGAGCTGTTTTTT,CAWTGTGTGELFF
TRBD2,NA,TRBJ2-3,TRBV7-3,TGTGCCAGCAGCCCGGGACTAGCCCTCGCAGATACGCAGTATTTT,CASSPGLALADTQYF
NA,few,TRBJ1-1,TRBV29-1,TGCAGCGTTCTCGACAGTACGAACACTGAAGCTTTCTTT,CSVLDSTNTEAFF
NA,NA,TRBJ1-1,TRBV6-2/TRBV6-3,TGTGCCAGCAGTTACTCTTTGGGCAGGGCTGGGAACACTGAAGCTTTCTTT,CASSYSLGRAGNTEAFF
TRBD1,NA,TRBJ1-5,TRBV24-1,TGTGCCACCAGTGATTTCAGGGGGCGGTATGGCAATCAGCCCCAGCATTTT,CATSDFRGRYGNQPQHF
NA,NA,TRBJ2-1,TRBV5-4,TGTGCCAGCAGCTTAGGTGGGACTTCTACGAGCTCCTACAATGAGCAGTTCTTC,CASSLGGTSTSSYNEQFF
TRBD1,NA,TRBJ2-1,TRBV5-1,TGCGCCAGCAGCCCACGAGGACAGGCGACCTCTCAGCAGTTCTTC,CASSPRGQATSQQFF
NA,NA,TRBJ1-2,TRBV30,TGTGCCTGGAGTGTTTCCAGGGTCGACAGTGGCTACACCTTC,CAWSVSRVDSGYTF
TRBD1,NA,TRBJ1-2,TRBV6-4,TGTGCCAGCAGTGCTGGGACAGGGGGTGATGGCTACACCTTC,CASSAGTGGDGYTF
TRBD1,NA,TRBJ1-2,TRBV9,TGTGCCAGCAGCGTTGGGGGACAGGGCCAATTTAACTATGGCTACACCTTC,CASSVGGQGQFNYGYTF
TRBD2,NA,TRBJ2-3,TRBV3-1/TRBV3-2,TGTGCCAGCAGCCATGGGAAGACTAGCGGGAGCACAGATACGCAGTATTTT,CASSHGKTSGSTDTQYF
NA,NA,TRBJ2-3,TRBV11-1,TGTGCCAGCAGCCGCCCAGTTAATACGCAGTATTTT,CASSRPVNTQYF
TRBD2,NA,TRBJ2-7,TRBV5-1,TGCGCCAGCAGCGAACTAGCGGGGGAATTACGAGAGCAGTACTTC,CASSELAGELREQYF
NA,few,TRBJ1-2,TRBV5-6,TGTGCCAGCAGCCCCGTAGACACCTTAAACTATGGCTACACCTTC,CASSPVDTLNYGYTF
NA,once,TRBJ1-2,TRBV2,TGTGCCAGCAGTGAAAGGAGTATCCATGGCTACACCTTC,CASSERSIHGYTF